These T cell receptor beta chains were read from a single sample in a study of blood T cell repertoires in COVID-19. Assay: immunoSEQ multiplex PCR; the TCRdb copy retains only in-frame clones and omits some. The repertoire has approximately 50,000 clones, more than 75% of them found once; the top ten carry more than 3%. Material: peripheral blood. The source of these receptors is a human donor in a cohort sampled during active COVID-19. The CDR3 runs from the conserved cysteine through the conserved F or W. D genes are given only for firm matches. Only some rows state a clone size, as once, few, many or a class for expanded clones.

TGTGCCAGCAGCCGGGACATTCCTTTGATGTACTTC	CASSRDIPLMYF	TRBJ2-7	-	-	TRBV6-5
TGTGCCAGCAGTTTGCAGGGAAACTATGGCTACACCTTC	CASSLQGNYGYTF	TRBJ1-2	-	-	TRBV28
TGTGCCAGCAGCTTAAACCCCCAGGCCGCAAGGATCTCCAATGAGCAGTTCTTC	CASSLNPQAARISNEQFF	TRBJ2-1	-	-	TRBV11-3
TGTGCCAGCAGCTTTTCAGGGCGGGAGACCCAGTACTTC	CASSFSGRETQYF	TRBJ2-5	-	once	TRBV11-3
TGTGCCAGCAGTTACTCAGGGGGTGCCCCCTACGAGCAGTACTTC	CASSYSGGAPYEQYF	TRBJ2-7	-	once	TRBV6-5
TGTGCCAGTAGTACAACAGGGGGCATCACGGGCGTATTCAATGAGCAGTTCTTC	CASSTTGGITGVFNEQFF	TRBJ2-1	TRBD1	-	TRBV19
TGTGCCAGCAGCTTAGGAGGAGGGCAGCCCCAGCATTTT	CASSLGGGQPQHF	TRBJ1-5	-	-	TRBV7-8
TGTGCCAGCACCCTCGGAGACAGACGATACAATGAGCAGTTCTTC	CASTLGDRRYNEQFF	TRBJ2-1	-	-	TRBV7-8
TGTGCCAGCAGCTTGGGCCCCACCCTACAGGATGACTATGGCTACACCTTC	CASSLGPTLQDDYGYTF	TRBJ1-2	-	-	TRBV5-4
TGTGCCAGCTCACCACGGACAGGGGGCGGGGAGCCCCAGCATTTT	CASSPRTGGGEPQHF	TRBJ1-5	TRBD1	-	TRBV18
TGTGCCAGCAGCCCCTTAGCGGGGACCGGGGAGCTGTTTTTT	CASSPLAGTGELFF	TRBJ2-2	TRBD2	-	TRBV9
TGTGCCAGCAGCTGGTCAACAGGGGCTGGGGCCAACGTCCTGACTTTC	CASSWSTGAGANVLTF	TRBJ2-6	TRBD1	-	TRBV11-2
TGTGCCAGCAGCCCCCGACAGGGCGGGAACACTGAAGCTTTCTTT	CASSPRQGGNTEAFF	TRBJ1-1	TRBD1	-	TRBV4-2
TGCAGCGTTGAATTTAGGGGTTATCTCGAGCAGTACTTC	CSVEFRGYLEQYF	TRBJ2-7	-	-	TRBV29-1
TGTGCCAGCTCAACTAGCTCACCCCAAGAGACCCAGTACTTC	CASSTSSPQETQYF	TRBJ2-5	-	-	TRBV18
TGCAGCTTTAGCGGGAGAGTCCCCGGTGAGACCCAGTACTTC	CSFSGRVPGETQYF	TRBJ2-5	TRBD2	-	TRBV29-1
TGTGCCAGCGGGTGGCAGGGGGCGGGCGAGCAGTACTTC	CASGWQGAGEQYF	TRBJ2-7	TRBD1	-	TRBV5-4
TGCGCCAGCAGTGAGTCGAAGAGTTCGAGGGGCACAGATACGCAGTATTTT	CASSESKSSRGTDTQYF	TRBJ2-3	-	-	TRBV10-2
TGTGCCAGCAGCTCGCCCCACGCGGGACTAAACACAGATACGCAGTATTTT	CASSSPHAGLNTDTQYF	TRBJ2-3	TRBD2	-	TRBV5-4
TGTGCCAGCAGTTCCGGGACAGAAAAAGCTTTCTTT	CASSSGTEKAFF	TRBJ1-1	TRBD1	-	TRBV12-3/TRBV12-4
TGTGCCAGCAGCCAAGATCTCGGGACTGAGACCCAGTACTTC	CASSQDLGTETQYF	TRBJ2-5	-	-	TRBV3-1/TRBV3-2
TGTGCCAGCAGCCAAGACTCTTTCCAGTCCTCTGGAAACACCATATATTTT	CASSQDSFQSSGNTIYF	TRBJ1-3	-	-	TRBV3-1/TRBV3-2
TGTGCCAGCAGCCAAGAGACGGGGTTTTACAATGAGCAGTTCTTC	CASSQETGFYNEQFF	TRBJ2-1	-	-	TRBV4-2
TGTGCCAGCAGCTTAGGACAGGCCCACGGGGAGCTGTTTTTT	CASSLGQAHGELFF	TRBJ2-2	-	-	TRBV7-9
TGTGCCAGCAGGGACAGGGCGGCTTGGCAGCCCCAGCATTTT	CASRDRAAWQPQHF	TRBJ1-5	TRBD1	-	TRBV6-5
TGCGCCAGCAGCCAAGAGACAGTGTCTGGTAATGAAAAACTGTTTTTT	CASSQETVSGNEKLFF	TRBJ1-4	-	-	TRBV4-1
TGTGCCAGCAGTTTGAGGGACAATCAGCCCCAGCATTTT	CASSLRDNQPQHF	TRBJ1-5	-	-	TRBV6-5
TGTGCCACCAGCAGAGATCGCCAAGCGTTGGCCTACAATGAGCAGTTCTTC	CATSRDRQALAYNEQFF	TRBJ2-1	-	-	TRBV15
TGTGCCAGCAGTACCGGGACAGGGGGCCACACCATATATTTT	CASSTGTGGHTIYF	TRBJ1-3	TRBD1	-	TRBV2
TGTGCCACCAGCAGACCCCAGGGTCTTCAGGGGTTTAATGAAAAACTGTTTTTT	CATSRPQGLQGFNEKLFF	TRBJ1-4	-	-	TRBV15
TGTGCCAGCAGTTTAGCCAGGGACACTGAAGCTTTCTTT	CASSLARDTEAFF	TRBJ1-1	-	-	TRBV28
TGTGCCTGGAGTGCTGGACAGCCGAACACTGAAGCTTTCTTT	CAWSAGQPNTEAFF	TRBJ1-1	-	-	TRBV30
TGTGCCAGTAGTCCCCTTTTCCGGCCGGGAAGTAATTCACCCCTCCACTTT	CASSPLFRPGSNSPLHF	TRBJ1-6	-	few	TRBV19
TGCAGCGTTGGTACAGGGGGCGGTGGGGCCAACGTCCTGACTTTC	CSVGTGGGGANVLTF	TRBJ2-6	TRBD1	once	TRBV29-1
TGTGCCAGCAGCACCGACATCCCTACGACTTTCTTT	CASSTDIPTTFF	TRBJ1-1	-	-	TRBV7-8
TGTGCCAGCAGCGCCATACCAGGGGCTGGAAACACCATATATTTT	CASSAIPGAGNTIYF	TRBJ1-3	-	-	TRBV9
TGTGCCAGCACCCTAGGCCGGACAGGGGGCTACGAGCAGTACTTC	CASTLGRTGGYEQYF	TRBJ2-7	TRBD1	-	TRBV7-8
TGTGCCAGCTCCAGACTAGCGGGAGGGCCCGACGAGCAGTACTTC	CASSRLAGGPDEQYF	TRBJ2-7	TRBD2	-	TRBV28
TGTGCCAGTAAATCCCCGAGCTCCTATAATTCACCCCTCCACTTT	CASKSPSSYNSPLHF	TRBJ1-6	-	-	TRBV19
TGTGCCAGCTGGGGCGACTCGACAGCCGCCAGGGAAGGCTACACCTTC	CASWGDSTAAREGYTF	TRBJ1-2	-	-	TRBV2